These 12 T cell receptor beta chains share one sample of origin, sequenced in a study of blood T cells in healthy people across ages. Primers used in a second PCR of roughly 6 to 12 cycles were a sample-barcoded 5' primer and a J-beta primer mix. From the 5' RACE reads, TCRdb called clonotypes with MiXCR, one entry per CDR3 protein. Found here are 1,800,000 or so distinct CDR3 sequences, about 39% of them singletons; the top ten hold under 30%. Material: blood. The receptor set was obtained from a human donor in good health.

The chain uses TRBV5-1 and TRBJ1-5; the D is unclear. The CDR3 has 15 residues. CDR1 is SGHRS and CDR2 is YFSETQ in the germline V gene. V was clipped by 1 base and J by 3 bases, with 11 bases between them. The DNA for the CDR3 is TGCGCCAGCAGCTTGTCCCCAGGCCACAATCAGCCCCAGCATTTT. Encoded protein: CASSLSPGHNQPQHF.

The table lists this clonotype with a few counts. The chain carries TRBV29-1 and TRBJ1-2; D is uncertain. Per the germline V gene, CDR1 is SQVTM and CDR2 is ANQGSEA. V dropped 6 bases and J dropped 4 bases, with 15 bases sitting between them. CDR3 length: 13 residues. The CDR3 loop is CSVLRGGSYGYTF. CDR3 nucleotides: TGCAGCGTCCTGCGGGGTGGGAGCTATGGCTACACCTTC.

The chain has TRBV5-1 and TRBJ2-4; 9 bases fit TRBD1. The DNA end favors TRBJ2-7, so the J call may be wrong. CDR3 length: 16 amino acids. CDR1 and CDR2 (germline): SGHRS, YFSETQ. The CDR3 DNA sequence: TGCGCCAGCAGCGAGGCCCCCGGGACAGGGACGTACGAGCAGTACTTC. Translation: CASSEAPGTGTYEQYF.

This clonotype showed up just once. The chain couples TRBV7-3 to TRBJ2-2; D is unclear. The V end was cut by 1 base, the J end by 8 bases, with 8 bases between. This CDR3 spans 13 amino acids. The germline gives CDR1 SGHTA, CDR2 FQGTGA. CDR3 DNA sequence: TGTGCCAGCAGCTTAATGGGTGGGGGGGAGCTGTTTTTT. This sequence encodes CASSLMGGGELFF.

The rearrangement joins TRBV6-6 to TRBJ2-4, with 9 bases that match TRBD1. The CDR3 spans 17 residues. V lost 5 bases to trimming and J lost 1 base; unmatched junction nucleotides: 9. The germline gives CDR1 MNHNY, CDR2 SVGAGI (reference sequence). The CDR3 region has the DNA TGTGCCAGCAGTCTACTAGGGACAGGGATGGCCAAAAACATTCAGTACTTC. This encodes CASSLLGTGMAKNIQYF.

The V and J genes are TRBV24-1 and TRBJ1-1; the D is unclear. CDR1 is KGHDR and CDR2 is SFDVKD in the germline V gene. CDR3 length: 13 residues. Trimming left V 7 bases short and J 1 base short, with 9 bases between. CDR3 sequence (DNA): TGTGCCACCAGGGGAGAAACGAACACTGAAGCTTTCTTT. Encoded protein: CATRGETNTEAFF.

This clonotype was counted a few times. V and J are TRBV29-1 and TRBJ2-2, with D unclear. CDR1 is SQVTM, CDR2 ANQGSEA, per germline. The length of the CDR3 is 13 residues. The germline V and J ends were trimmed by 2 bases and 5 bases, with 9 bases remaining between them. CDR3 nucleotide sequence: TGCAGCGTTGAAAAGATGGGGACCGGGGAGCTGTTTTTT. Translating it yields CSVEKMGTGELFF.

The J gene is TRBJ1-1, the V gene TRBV7-2; D remains ambiguous. Per the germline V gene, CDR1 is SGHTA and CDR2 is FQGNSA. The CDR3 runs 13 residues. V was pared by 4 bases and J by 11 bases, with 17 bases between. The CDR3 DNA follows: TGTGCCAGCAGCTATACAAAATCTAAGAAGGCTTTCTTT. Protein sequence: CASSYTKSKKAFF.

The V and J genes are TRBV6-5 and TRBJ2-5; 9 positions agree with TRBD2. J was trimmed by 1 base and V by 5 bases; bases with no gene match: 5. CDR1 and CDR2 (germline): MNHEY, SVGAGI. The CDR3 loop spans 15 amino acids. The CDR3 spells CASSPGLALQETQYF. The CDR3 DNA is TGTGCCAGCAGTCCGGGACTAGCCCTCCAAGAGACCCAGTACTTC.

The CDR3 sequence is CASSQEYLAGVGETQYF. The CDR3 nucleotides read TGCGCCAGCAGCCAGGAGTATCTAGCGGGGGTTGGGGAGACCCAGTACTTC. The genes are TRBV4-3 and TRBJ2-5, with 10 bases fitting TRBD2. CDR1 and CDR2 (germline): LGHNA, YSLEER. V was pared by 3 bases and J by 5 bases, with 12 bases of the junction left unmatched. The CDR3 is made up of 17 amino acids.

This clonotype was recorded at least ten times. The J gene is TRBJ2-7, the V gene TRBV20-1, with D hard to call. Germline V gene sequence: CDR1 DFQATT, CDR2 SNEGSKA (reference sequence). This CDR3 spans 11 amino acids. Trimming shortened V by 6 bases and J by 4 bases, and 10 bases separated the two germline ends. In DNA form, the CDR3 reads TGCAGTGCCAGAAGGGCGTACGAGCAGTACTTC. Its translation is CSARRAYEQYF.

The chain is built from TRBV20-1 and TRBJ1-5; 7 nucleotides agree with TRBD1. CDR1 DFQATT and CDR2 SNEGSKA come from the germline V gene (reference sequence). CDR3 size: 12 residues. The junction had 4 bases not matched to a gene; V was cut back by 7 bases and J by 4 bases. DNA of the CDR3: TGCAGTGTCAACAGGGGAAATCAGCCCCAGCATTTT. Translated, it gives CSVNRGNQPQHF.